This T cell receptor beta chain appears in the sequencing data of a study of radiation and T cells in renal cell carcinoma. Study-level information: Nephrectomy followed 15 Gy stereotactic body radiation by 4 weeks. Study-level results: Top tumor clonotypes rose in blood 2 weeks post-radiation, then contracted.

The time point was: blood 2 weeks post-SBRT. Treatment: 15 Gy SBRT to primary tumor, nephrectomy 4 weeks later. Radiation-treated patients gave blood at baseline, week 2 and week 4. On this clone itself: Its matching antigen is unknown.

The assay was immunoSEQ multiplex PCR, and TCRdb's table has in-frame clones only and misses some. The sample carries about 130,000 clones, about 81% recorded once. V lost 0 bases, J lost 2 bases, and 15 bases lay in between. Germline V lookup: CDR1 SGDLS, CDR2 YYNGEE. The CDR3 totals 17 residues. The chain links TRBV9 to TRBJ2-1; possible D gene TRBD1, 6 bases. This sequence originates from a woman aged 55-69 years with renal cell carcinoma. The material was blood, obtained from a patient whose treatment included radiotherapy and nephrectomy. CDR3: CASSVGFRGPAYNEQFF. CDR3 in DNA: TGTGCCAGCAGCGTAGGCTTCAGGGGCCCAGCCTACAATGAGCAGTTCTTC.